Listed here is a single T cell receptor (beta chain). Its antigen is still unknown. Relative to the germline gene, one junction end is altered; a read error may explain this. The CDR3 length is 13 residues. Germline lookup yields CDR1 LNHNV and CDR2 YYDKDF (reference sequence). These data come from a study of metastatic and nonmetastatic thyroid tumors. Study context: It was across blood and tumor or nodule tissue from malignant and benign thyroid patients that repertoires were compared. Study-wide findings and caveats: Benign nodules reportedly had significantly lower TCR beta diversity than malignant thyroid tumors in blood and tumor.

No patient had received any treatment before thyroid surgery. Per the original data handling: Clinicopathological groups of papillary thyroid cancer showed CDR3 differences that were used to build a distant-metastasis classifier. TCRdb re-clonotyped the PCR reads through MiXCR. Clone size and V and J calls follow TCRdb, not the original study. The sample yields fewer than 50,000 clones, 28% seen once. The chain carries TRBV15 and TRBJ1-5; 7 bases are shared with TRBD1. The sequence came from a male donor with papillary thyroid cancer or a benign thyroid nodule (not recorded which). Some clones in this sample may be carry-over from other donors' samples. Material: blood. CDR3 in DNA: TGTGCCACCAGCATAGGGGGCGGTCAGCCCCAGCACTTT. The encoded protein is CATSIGGGQPQHF. The variable domain in full, completed from reference TRBV15 and TRBJ1-5, reads DAMVIQNPRYQVTQFGKPVTLSCSQTLNHNVMYWYQQKSSQAPKLLFHYYDKDFNNEADTPDNFQSRRPNTSFCFLDIRSPGLGDTAMYLCATSIGGGQPQHFGDGTRLSIL.